One and the same sample provided the 14 T cell receptor beta chains below, sequenced in a study of blood T cell repertoires in COVID-19. The method was immunoSEQ multiplex PCR; TCRdb's version includes in-frame clones alone and lacks a portion of them. The sample lists under 250,000 clones; under 85% were seen once. Sequencing was carried out using peripheral blood. The source is a man under 40 who had recovered from COVID-19.

The chain carries TRBV2 and TRBJ2-2; 8 bases line up with TRBD2. After removal of 7 bases from V and 9 bases from J, the junction contained 16 bases not matched to a gene. The germline V gene has CDR1 SNHLY and CDR2 FYNNEI. The CDR3 is 16 residues long. The CDR3 loop is CASIGTTQRGSRELFF. The DNA for the CDR3 is TGTGCCAGCATTGGGACTACGCAGCGGGGGTCCCGGGAGCTGTTTTTT.

V usage is TRBV5-6 and J usage is TRBJ2-2; 8 nucleotides align to TRBD2. This CDR3 region has 16 residues. CDR1 is SGHDT, CDR2 YYEEEE, per germline. The junction had 5 bases not matched to a gene; V was cut back by 1 base and J by 3 bases. The CDR3 region has the DNA TGTGCCAGCAGCTTGAGGAGCGGGGGATACACCGGGGAGCTGTTTTTT. Translating gives CASSLRSGGYTGELFF.

This clone came up once. The chain recombines TRBV24-1 with TRBJ2-5; maybe TRBD2 (6 bases). The CDR3 length is 16 residues. Looked up from germline, CDR1 is KGHDR and CDR2 is SFDVKD. V lost 4 bases and J lost 5, with 19 bases in between. DNA for the CDR3: TGTGCCACCAGTGAGTCGGGACTCACGAGAGCGGAGACCCAGTACTTC. Protein product: CATSESGLTRAETQYF.

This clone appeared a single time. This CDR3 reads CASSPGEGISDTQYF. The CDR3 DNA follows: TGTGCCAGCAGCCCCGGAGAGGGCATCTCAGATACGCAGTATTTT. The chain uses TRBV6-5 and TRBJ2-3, with D maybe TRBD2 (5 bases). The CDR3 runs to 15 residues. With 6 bases removed from V and 4 bases from J, the gap between germline ends came to 17 bases. Germline CDR1 and CDR2: MNHEY and SVGAGI.

This clone was recorded only once. The rearrangement links TRBV10-3 to TRBJ2-2; 7 positions match TRBD2. Germline V lookup: CDR1 ENHRY, CDR2 SYGVKD. The junction had 9 bases not matched to a gene; V was cut back by 8 bases and J by 0 bases. The CDR3 consists of 16 residues. The CDR3 DNA reads as TGTGCCATCGAAGACCCTCTAGCGGCGAACACCGGGGAGCTGTTTTTT. As protein: CAIEDPLAANTGELFF.

In its sample, this clone was seen once. The chain carries TRBV27 and TRBJ2-3; TRBD2 matches at 12 bases. The length of the CDR3 is 18 residues. Germline CDR1 is MNHEY and CDR2 is SMNVEV (reference sequence). Trimming cost V 6 bases and J 0 bases; bases outside gene matches: 10. The CDR3 sequence: CASRRLAGGRTSTDTQYF. The CDR3 DNA sequence: TGTGCCAGCAGGCGCCTAGCGGGGGGGCGAACTAGCACAGATACGCAGTATTTT.

This clone was recorded once. The chain is built from TRBV7-9 and TRBJ2-1; D gene ambiguous. There are 12 residues in the CDR3. The germline gives CDR1 SEHNR, CDR2 FQNEAQ (reference sequence). The V gene lost 5 bases and the J gene lost 6 bases, with 8 bases spanning the gap. The chain's CDR3 is CASSPSRNEQFF. The DNA of the CDR3 is TGTGCCAGCAGCCCCTCGCGCAATGAGCAGTTCTTC.

The chain recombines TRBV7-2 with TRBJ2-1, with D maybe TRBD2 (5 bases). Trimming took 2 bases from V and 4 from J, leaving 6 bases between them. The germline V gene encodes CDR1 SGHTA and CDR2 FQGNSA. CDR3 length equals 13 residues. In nucleotides, the CDR3 is TGTGCCAGCAGCTTAAGGGAGTACAATGAGCAGTTCTTC. It specifies CASSLREYNEQFF.

The rearrangement joins TRBV5-4 to TRBJ2-1, with 9 bases aligning to TRBD2. This CDR3 has 14 residues. Unmatched junction bases numbered 12, after V lost 9 bases and J lost 8 bases. Germline-derived CDR1 and CDR2 are SGHNT and YYREEE (reference sequence). The CDR3 is CAIPASGDKYEQFF. The DNA of the CDR3 is TGTGCCATTCCCGCTAGCGGGGATAAGTATGAGCAGTTCTTC. The full variable domain, rest sourced from reference TRBV5-4 and TRBJ2-1, is ETGVTQSPTHLIKTRGQQVTLRCSSQSGHNTVSWYQQALGQGPQFIFQYYREEENGRGNFPPRFSGLQFPNYSSELNVNALELDDSALYLCAIPASGDKYEQFFGPGTRLTVL.

The rearrangement links TRBV7-2 to TRBJ2-5; D unclear. The germline V gene encodes CDR1 SGHTA and CDR2 FQGNSA. The CDR3 runs 15 residues. The ends were cut back, 5 bases at V and 4 bases at J, with 17 bases in the middle. CDR3 amino acids: CASSLPPTGRETQYF. The CDR3 region has the DNA TGTGCCAGCAGCCTACCACCGACTGGAAGAGAGACCCAGTACTTC.

This chain joins TRBV28 and TRBJ1-6; D perhaps matches TRBD1 (5 bases). In germline, CDR1 is MDHEN, CDR2 SYDVKM. V gave up 6 bases and J gave up 6 bases, with 15 bases separating them. The CDR3 loop spans 15 amino acids. CDR3 sequence: CASRSAAGPNSPLHF. DNA for the CDR3: TGTGCCAGCAGGTCCGCGGCGGGGCCTAATTCACCCCTCCACTTT.

CDR3 loop: CASGGTRGREKLFF. CDR3 sequence (DNA): TGTGCCAGCGGGGGGACGCGGGGGCGTGAAAAACTGTTTTTT. V and J are TRBV27 and TRBJ1-4, with D maybe TRBD1 (6 bases). Deletions cut 8 bases from V and 7 bases from J, with 17 bases between. The CDR3 covers 14 residues. CDR1 is MNHEY, CDR2 SMNVEV, per germline (reference sequence).

The chain links TRBV11-3 to TRBJ2-2; 10 positions agree with TRBD1. There are 16 residues in the CDR3. Germline-derived CDR1 and CDR2 are SGHNT and YENEEA. Unmatched junction bases numbered 6, after V lost 5 bases and J lost 3 bases. CDR3 in amino acids: CASSGRQGADTGELFF. CDR3 coding DNA: TGTGCCAGCAGCGGCCGACAGGGGGCCGACACCGGGGAGCTGTTTTTT.

This chain links TRBV7-9 with TRBJ1-3; 9 positions agree with TRBD1. Germline lookup yields CDR1 SEHNR and CDR2 FQNEAQ (reference sequence). The CDR3 covers 16 residues. Losses at the gene ends were 2 bases for V and 4 bases for J; bases not matched to a gene: 6. CDR3 sequence reads: CASSLRGTGRGNTIYF. In DNA, the CDR3 is TGTGCCAGCAGCTTAAGGGGGACAGGGAGAGGAAACACCATATATTTT.